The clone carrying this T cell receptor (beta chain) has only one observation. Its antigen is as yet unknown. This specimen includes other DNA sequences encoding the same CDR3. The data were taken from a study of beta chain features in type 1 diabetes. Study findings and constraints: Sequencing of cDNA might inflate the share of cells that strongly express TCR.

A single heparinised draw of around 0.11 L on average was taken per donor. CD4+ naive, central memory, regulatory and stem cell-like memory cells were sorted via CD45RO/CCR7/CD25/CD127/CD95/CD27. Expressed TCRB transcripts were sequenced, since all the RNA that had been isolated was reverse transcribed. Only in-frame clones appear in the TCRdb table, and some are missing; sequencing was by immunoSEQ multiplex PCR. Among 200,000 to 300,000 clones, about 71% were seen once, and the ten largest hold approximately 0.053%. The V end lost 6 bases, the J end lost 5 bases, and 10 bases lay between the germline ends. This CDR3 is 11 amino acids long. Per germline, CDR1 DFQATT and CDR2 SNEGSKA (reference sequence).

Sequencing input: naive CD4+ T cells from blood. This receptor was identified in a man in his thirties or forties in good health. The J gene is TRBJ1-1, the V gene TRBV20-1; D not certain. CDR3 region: CSASGGTEAFF. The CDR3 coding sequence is TGCAGTGCCTCAGGCGGGACTGAAGCTTTCTTT.